This T cell receptor (beta chain) was profiled in a study of naive and memory T cell subsets. CMV status came from CD4+ T cell IFNgamma after overnight CMV lysate stimulation of fresh PBMCs. Germline CDR1 and CDR2: SGHRS and YFSETQ. V was pared by 4 bases and J by 3 bases, with 20 bases between. The CDR3 covers 16 residues. Two oligonucleotides, mixed equimolar, formed the beta constant-region primer covering TRBC1 and TRBC2. Ligated cDNA was amplified by four rounds of PCR with nested alpha and beta constant-region primers and SP2. TCRdb re-called the UMI-ligation and nested PCR reads through MiXCR, storing one row per CDR3 protein. Of 100,000 to 150,000 distinct CDR3 sequences detected, 35% to 40% appear once; the ten largest clones hold 0.9%. This clonotype has more than one count but fewer than ten.

This chain links TRBV5-1 with TRBJ2-7, with D possibly matching TRBD1 (6 bases). The TCR was taken from a human donor in good health. The sample was central memory CD4+ T cells from blood. CDR3 nucleotide sequence: TGCGCCAGCAGCCCCGGACAGACCCTCCTATACTACGAGCAGTACTTC. Encoded protein: CASSPGQTLLYYEQYF. The full variable domain, with the rest looked up from reference TRBV5-1 and TRBJ2-7, is KAGVTQTPRYLIKTRGQQVTLSCSPISGHRSVSWYQQTPGQGLQFLFEYFSETQRNKGNFPGRFSGRQFSNSRSEMNVSTLELGDSALYLCASSPGQTLLYYEQYFGPGTRLTVT.